These 15 T cell receptor beta chains were all obtained from the same sample, sequenced in a study of OX40 agonist ivuxolimab in advanced cancers. The library relied on the immunoSEQ multiplex PCR assay. TCRdb's version of the immuneACCESS table is confined to in-frame rearrangements and falls short of the full clone set. An unresolved V gene accounts for under half of the shortfall where checked; the remainder is of unknown origin. The sample contains over 60,000 clones, 90% to 95% of them found a single time. The ten largest make up 1.5% to 2% of the sample. Sequences were derived from CD4+ or CD8+ T cells sorted from blood, sampled in a trial of the OX40 agonist ivuxolimab. The receptor source for this set is an adult with an advanced solid tumor such as melanoma, head and neck, liver or kidney cancer.

This rearrangement joins TRBV29-1 to TRBJ1-1; D gene uncertain. Germline CDR1 and CDR2: SQVTM and ANQGSEA. V shed 5 bases and J shed 0 bases, with 10 bases lying between them. The CDR3 has 13 residues. The CDR3 is CSVHTSMNTEAFF. The CDR3 DNA reads TGCAGCGTTCATACATCTATGAACACTGAAGCTTTCTTT.

V is TRBV5-1 and J is TRBJ2-1, with D possibly matching TRBD2 (6 bases). This CDR3 has 14 residues. V was clipped by 6 bases and J by 3 bases, with 13 bases between them. Germline CDR1 is SGHRS and CDR2 is YFSETQ. The CDR3 is CASTPGDFYNEQFF. As DNA, the CDR3 is TGCGCCAGCACCCCCGGGGACTTCTACAATGAGCAGTTCTTC.

The chain links TRBV7-8 to TRBJ2-7, with 7 bases aligning to TRBD2. This CDR3 region has 13 residues. The germline gives CDR1 SGHVS, CDR2 FQNEAQ. Trimming took 7 bases from V and 3 from J; bases not matched to a gene: 6. The CDR3: CASNSGGLYEQYF. In DNA, the CDR3 is TGTGCCAGCAATTCGGGGGGTCTCTACGAGCAGTACTTC.

The gene calls are TRBV7-6 and TRBJ2-7; D might be TRBD2 (5 bases). Germline V gene sequence: CDR1 SGHVS, CDR2 FNYEAQ. The V gene lost 5 bases and the J gene lost 4 bases, with 12 bases spanning the gap. The CDR3 runs to 13 residues. The CDR3 reads CASSRTRVYEQYF. The CDR3 DNA reads TGTGCCAGCAGCCGAACTAGGGTTTACGAGCAGTACTTC.

The chain couples TRBV7-2 to TRBJ2-3; 7 bases align to TRBD2. The V gene's germline CDR1 is SGHTA and CDR2 FQGNSA. J lost 2 bases, V lost 2 bases, and 4 bases had no gene match. The length of the CDR3 is 15 residues. DNA for the CDR3: TGTGCCAGCAGCTTACAGCGGGGTTACACAGATACGCAGTATTTT. Residues: CASSLQRGYTDTQYF.

This chain links TRBV6-6 with TRBJ1-2; D is perhaps TRBD1 (5 bases). This CDR3 is 13 amino acids long. Germline V CDR1 and CDR2: MNHNY, SVGAGI (reference sequence). Trimming removed 0 bases from V and 7 bases from J, with 9 bases in between. In nucleotides, the CDR3 is TGTGCCAGCAGTTACTCCTTAAGGGGTGGCTACACCTTC. Translated: CASSYSLRGGYTF.

This clone was seen once. V usage is TRBV7-2 and J usage is TRBJ2-2; D possibly corresponds to TRBD2 (5 bases). V gave up 4 bases and J gave up 2 bases, with 8 bases separating them. The CDR3 runs 14 residues. Germline V gene lookup returns CDR1 SGHTA and CDR2 FQGNSA. CDR3 sequence (DNA): TGTGCCAGCAGCTGGACTCTAAACACCGGGGAGCTGTTTTTT. Its protein is CASSWTLNTGELFF. Full variable domain (remainder filled in from reference TRBV7-2 and TRBJ2-2): GAGVSQSPSNKVTEKGKDVELRCDPISGHTALYWYRQSLGQGLEFLIYFQGNSAPDKSGLPSDRFSAERTGGSVSTLTIQRTQQEDSAVYLCASSWTLNTGELFFGEGSRLTVL.

The chain combines TRBV7-9 with TRBJ2-2; D perhaps matches TRBD2 (5 bases). Germline V lookup: CDR1 SEHNR, CDR2 FQNEAQ (reference sequence). The V end was cut by 5 bases, the J end by 0 bases, with 16 bases between. The length of the CDR3 is 17 residues. Written as DNA, the CDR3 is TGTGCCAGCAGCCTCGGACGGACTGCATCGAACACCGGGGAGCTGTTTTTT. It is translated as CASSLGRTASNTGELFF.

The rearrangement joins TRBV11-3 to TRBJ2-7, with 7 bases lining up with TRBD1. V shed 5 bases and J 5 bases; nucleotides not matched to a gene: 12. Germline loops: CDR1 SGHNT, CDR2 YENEEA. This CDR3 spans 15 amino acids. Written as DNA, the CDR3 is TGTGCCAGCAGCAAGGGGGCGGGTCAGGAGAACGAGCAGTACTTC. Amino acid sequence: CASSKGAGQENEQYF.

V usage is TRBV14 and J usage is TRBJ2-7, with TRBD1 matching over 7 bases. Germline trimming cut 4 bases from V and 7 bases from J; bases unmatched to any gene: 13. The CDR3 covers 15 residues. Looked up from germline, CDR1 is SGHDN and CDR2 is FVKESK. The CDR3 sequence is CASSPLTGTRTEQYF. DNA of the CDR3: TGTGCCAGCAGCCCGCTGACAGGGACCCGTACGGAGCAGTACTTC.

The chain recombines TRBV21-1 with TRBJ2-5; the DNA was not used to check the table's D call, TRBD2. TRBV21-1 is listed as a pseudogene. The CDR3 covers 18 residues. CDR3 bases: TGTGCCAGCAGCAAAGCGCTTTACAACGGGAGGTCTGAGGAGACCCAGTACTTC. Its protein product is CASSKALYNGRSEETQYF.

The CDR3 here is CSVEWGGWETQYF. DNA of the CDR3: TGCAGCGTTGAATGGGGGGGCTGGGAGACCCAGTACTTC. J is TRBJ2-5 and V is TRBV29-1; D might be TRBD2 (7 bases). The CDR3 covers 13 residues. Germline V lookup: CDR1 SQVTM, CDR2 ANQGSEA. V gave up 2 bases and J gave up 5 bases, with 12 bases separating them.

V and J are TRBV6-5 and TRBJ2-1, with TRBD2 as a possible D gene (6 bases). V was cut by 4 bases and J by 6 bases, with 10 bases left in between. CDR3 size: 13 residues. From germline, CDR1 is MNHEY and CDR2 SVGAGI. CDR3 protein: CASSSPGLNEQFF. CDR3 DNA sequence: TGTGCCAGCAGTTCACCGGGACTCAATGAGCAGTTCTTC.

This clone showed up just once. The chain recombines TRBV10-3 with TRBJ2-2, with 8 bases fitting TRBD2. The CDR3 runs 13 residues. Looked up from germline, CDR1 is ENHRY and CDR2 is SYGVKD. J lost 2 bases, V lost 11 bases, and 4 bases had no gene match. DNA for the CDR3: TGTGCCGCGCGGGGGGTTAACACCGGGGAGCTGTTTTTT. Its translation is CAARGVNTGELFF.

This sequence joins TRBV30 and TRBJ1-5; unclear D gene. The CDR3 loop spans 13 amino acids. Trimming shortened V by 2 bases and J by 0 bases, and 5 bases separated the two germline ends. CDR1 and CDR2 from the germline V gene are GTSNPN and SVGIG (reference sequence). CDR3 loop: CAWSLDSNQPQHF. The CDR3 DNA is TGTGCCTGGAGTTTAGATAGCAATCAGCCCCAGCATTTT.